This T cell receptor beta chain was captured by sequencing in a study of vaccination effects on CD4 cells after COVID-19. Study information: A median of 72 days separated the second dose and sampling. A few million PBMC were placed in each well, which was supplemented with approximately 10 IU/ml IL-2 and approximately 10 ug/ml peptides.

The protocol was immunoSEQ multiplex PCR, while the TCRdb copy is restricted to in-frame clones and leaves out a portion. The sample holds about 66,000 clones, roughly 80% seen once. This clone appeared a few times. Its antigen is still unknown. From germline, CDR1 is SNHLY and CDR2 FYNNEI. CDR3 length equals 15 residues. J was trimmed by 6 bases and V by 7 bases; bases with no gene match: 14. CD4+ T cell isolation took place after 10 days of culture. The cohort was immunized with two doses of either the BNT162b2 or mRNA-1273 vaccine. Prior SARS-CoV-2 infection was absent in the vaccine recipients, as shown by negative nucleocapsid antibodies. Each culture had half its medium swapped for IL-2 medium on days 3 and 7.

The receptor comes from a human donor who received a COVID-19 vaccine. Sequencing was performed on CD4+ T cells from PBMCs cultured without peptide, taken after COVID-19 vaccination. The V and J genes are TRBV2 and TRBJ1-2; 7 nucleotides line up with TRBD1. For the CDR3, the DNA is TGTGCCAGCAAGATAGACAGGGTTTTTCTCCATGGCTACACCTTC. Its protein is CASKIDRVFLHGYTF.